The 2 T cell receptor beta chains below all came from one sample that was sequenced in a study of T cell responses to AZD1222 COVID-19 vaccine. Measured with immunoSEQ multiplex PCR; TCRdb has only the in-frame clones, and not every one. Of 100,000 to 150,000 clones in the sample, around 84% were seen once. This specimen consisted of peripheral blood, obtained on day 0 of AZD1222 vaccination. Every receptor here comes from an adult in good health.

The chain links TRBV28 to TRBJ1-3; D uncertain. Germline CDR1 and CDR2: MDHEN and SYDVKM. CDR3 length: 15 residues. The V end was cut by 2 bases, the J end by 0 bases, with 8 bases between. The chain's CDR3 is CASSLPRISGNTIYF. The CDR3, as DNA: TGTGCCAGCAGTTTACCGAGGATCTCTGGAAACACCATATATTTT.

The rearrangement uses TRBV18 and TRBJ2-3, with D possibly matching TRBD2 (6 bases). The CDR3 is 15 amino acids. The V gene's germline CDR1 is KGHSH and CDR2 LQKENI. V dropped 6 bases and J dropped 0 bases, with 13 bases sitting between them. The CDR3 sequence is CASSPGLSSTDTQYF. The CDR3 DNA follows: TGTGCCAGCTCGCCAGGACTATCTAGCACAGATACGCAGTATTTT.